Presented here are 20 T cell receptor beta chains from one specimen sequenced in a study of OX40 agonist ivuxolimab in advanced cancers. Using immunoSEQ multiplex PCR, the repertoire was profiled, and TCRdb retains in-frame clones only, with some absent. The sample yields 15,000 to 25,000 clones, 83% seen once. The specimen comprised CD4+ or CD8+ T cells sorted from blood, sampled in a trial of the OX40 agonist ivuxolimab. Receptors were obtained from an adult with an advanced solid tumor such as melanoma, head and neck, liver or kidney cancer.

A few counts support this clone. The chain couples TRBV7-6 to TRBJ2-7; D is possibly TRBD2 (7 bases). V was cut by 4 bases and J by 7 bases, with 14 bases left in between. The CDR3 extends over 13 amino acids. The germline gives CDR1 SGHVS, CDR2 FNYEAQ. CDR3 sequence reads: CASSYAGAGEQYF. In nucleotides, the CDR3 is TGTGCCAGCAGCTATGCGGGGGCCGGGGAGCAGTACTTC.

This clone was recorded once. This sequence joins TRBV4-1 and TRBJ2-1, with TRBD2 matching over 12 bases. V gave up 5 bases and J gave up 6 bases; unmatched junction bases: 17. Per the germline V gene, CDR1 is MGHRA and CDR2 is YSYEKL. There are 19 residues in the CDR3. CDR3 amino acids: CASSSSGLAGPRLANEQFF. The CDR3, as DNA: TGCGCCAGCAGCTCAAGCGGACTAGCGGGACCCCGCCTAGCCAATGAGCAGTTCTTC.

The rearrangement uses TRBV7-9 and TRBJ2-3; 7 nucleotides align to TRBD1. This CDR3 comprises 17 residues. V trimming: 4 bases; J trimming: 0 bases; junction bases outside the gene matches: 10. Per germline, CDR1 SEHNR and CDR2 FQNEAQ (reference sequence). The CDR3 here is CASSSTGDVGSTDTQYF. In DNA, the CDR3 is TGTGCCAGCAGCTCCACAGGGGACGTTGGTAGCACAGATACGCAGTATTTT.

The chain is built from TRBV29-1 and TRBJ2-7; D remains unclear. V gave up 1 base and J gave up 2 bases, with 3 bases separating them. The CDR3 consists of 11 residues. From germline, CDR1 is SQVTM and CDR2 ANQGSEA. The CDR3 reads CSVEGTYEQYF. Here the CDR3 DNA reads TGCAGCGTTGAAGGGACCTACGAGCAGTACTTC.

The V gene is TRBV19, the J gene TRBJ1-1; D unclear. Trimming shortened V by 1 base and J by 5 bases, and 11 bases separated the two germline ends. This CDR3 contains 14 residues. Germline lookup yields CDR1 LNHDA and CDR2 SQIVND (reference sequence). The CDR3 reads CASSIVSAGTEAFF. CDR3 nucleotides: TGTGCCAGTAGTATAGTATCGGCGGGGACTGAAGCTTTCTTT. Supplemented by reference TRBV19 and TRBJ1-1, the full variable domain reads DGGITQSPKYLFRKEGQNVTLSCEQNLNHDAMYWYRQDPGQGLRLIYYSQIVNDFQKGDIAEGYSVSREKKESFPLTVTSAQKNPTAFYLCASSIVSAGTEAFFGQGTRLTVV.

The chain is built from TRBV28 and TRBJ2-3, with 10 positions matching TRBD2. The trim removed 6 bases at V and 1 base at J, leaving 4 bases unmatched. The CDR3 contains 15 residues. The V gene's germline CDR1 is MDHEN and CDR2 SYDVKM. The CDR3 bases are TGTGCCAGCAGGTTCCTAGCGGGGGGCACAGATACGCAGTATTTT. It is translated as CASRFLAGGTDTQYF.

The chain has TRBV15 and TRBJ1-5; 10 bases are a match to TRBD1. The length of the CDR3 is 14 residues. With 3 bases clipped from V and 6 bases from J, the junction kept 2 bases outside the gene matches. CDR1 and CDR2 from the germline V gene are LNHNV and YYDKDF (reference sequence). The CDR3 DNA reads TGTGCCACCAGCAGGGACAGGGGGTTTCAGCCCCAGCATTTT. Its translation is CATSRDRGFQPQHF. Together with reference TRBV15 and TRBJ1-5, the CDR3 gives the full variable domain: DAMVIQNPRYQVTQFGKPVTLSCSQTLNHNVMYWYQQKSSQAPKLLFHYYDKDFNNEADTPDNFQSRRPNTSFCFLDIRSPGLGDTAMYLCATSRDRGFQPQHFGDGTRLSIL.

The rearrangement joins TRBV29-1 to TRBJ1-4; 7 bases are shared with TRBD1. CDR3 size: 14 residues. The germline CDR1 and CDR2 sequences are SQVTM and ANQGSEA. V lost 3 bases to trimming and J lost 8 bases; unmatched junction nucleotides: 9. This chain's CDR3 is CSVEVQGLGEKLFF. The DNA of the CDR3 is TGCAGCGTTGAGGTACAGGGGCTGGGGGAAAAACTGTTTTTT.

This rearrangement joins TRBV10-3 to TRBJ1-2; perhaps TRBD1 as D (6 bases). Deletions cut 0 bases from V and 5 bases from J, with 16 bases between. The CDR3 length is 16 residues. Germline loops: CDR1 ENHRY, CDR2 SYGVKD. The CDR3 DNA reads as TGTGCCATCAGTGAGTCGCTCTTGGGGGGCGGATATGGCTACACCTTC. Amino acid sequence: CAISESLLGGGYGYTF.

V gene TRBV19 combines with J gene TRBJ2-3; 12 bases fit TRBD2. V was clipped by 4 bases and J by 6 bases; unmatched bases: 5. The CDR3 is 15 amino acids. From germline, CDR1 is LNHDA and CDR2 SQIVND (reference sequence). CDR3 sequence reads: CASSTLAGGFDTQYF. Here the CDR3 DNA reads TGTGCCAGTAGTACCCTAGCGGGGGGGTTCGATACGCAGTATTTT.

This chain links TRBV7-2 with TRBJ2-1, with D uncertain. V lost 6 bases, J lost 2 bases, and 14 bases lay in between. The CDR3 runs to 15 residues. CDR1 is SGHTA and CDR2 is FQGNSA in the germline V gene. The CDR3, as DNA: TGTGCCAGCAGTCTCGGGTTTTTCACCTACAATGAGCAGTTCTTC. Encoded protein: CASSLGFFTYNEQFF.

The V call is TRBV7-9, the J call TRBJ1-1; a weak D match, TRBD1 (5 bases). Trimming shortened V by 5 bases and J by 1 base, and 14 bases separated the two germline ends. CDR1 and CDR2 (germline): SEHNR, FQNEAQ (reference sequence). There are 15 residues in the CDR3. The CDR3 bases are TGTGCCAGCAGCCACATTCCGGGGCCGAACACTGAAGCTTTCTTT. The encoded protein is CASSHIPGPNTEAFF.

The J gene is TRBJ2-3, the V gene TRBV7-9, with 10 bases matching TRBD2. This CDR3 has 15 residues. After removal of 6 bases from V and 8 bases from J, the junction contained 11 bases not matched to a gene. The germline V gene has CDR1 SEHNR and CDR2 FQNEAQ (reference sequence). CDR3 sequence (DNA): TGTGCCAGCAGGAACGAGCGGGGGGGCTCTAGTACGCAGTATTTT. Its protein product is CASRNERGGSSTQYF.

The chain has TRBV28 and TRBJ2-5; a weak D match, TRBD1 (6 bases). This CDR3 has 15 residues. The germline gives CDR1 MDHEN, CDR2 SYDVKM. With 5 bases removed from V and 4 bases from J, the gap between germline ends came to 17 bases. Written as DNA, the CDR3 is TGTGCCAGCAGTCTTACAGGGAATTTGAGAGAGACCCAGTACTTC. This gives the protein CASSLTGNLRETQYF.

The chain uses TRBV30 and TRBJ2-3; TRBD1 aligns across 9 bases. CDR3 length: 15 amino acids. The germline V gene has CDR1 GTSNPN and CDR2 SVGIG (reference sequence). The V and J ends lost 1 base and 2 bases, in that order; junction bases with no gene match: 4. The CDR3 sequence is CAWSDGTGYTDTQYF. In DNA form, the CDR3 reads TGTGCCTGGAGTGACGGGACAGGGTACACAGATACGCAGTATTTT.

With respect to this clone: One end of the junction does not line up with germline, which may come from a read error. This chain joins TRBV19 and TRBJ1-5, with D maybe TRBD1 (6 bases). Germline V gives CDR1 LNHDA, CDR2 SQIVND (reference sequence). The CDR3 is 14 amino acids. The CDR3, as DNA: TGTGCCAGTAGTATCACACAGGGCAAGCAGCCCCAGCATTTT. This gives the protein CASSITQGKQPQHF.

The chain uses TRBV5-1 and TRBJ2-5; 7 positions agree with TRBD1. The CDR3 totals 15 residues. The germline CDR1 and CDR2 sequences are SGHRS and YFSETQ. Trimming at V came to 0 bases and at J to 2 bases, leaving 4 bases not matched to a gene. The CDR3, as DNA: TGCGCCAGCAGCTTGGGTGCCAGGGGGCAAGAGACCCAGTACTTC. This sequence encodes CASSLGARGQETQYF. The complete variable domain, with remaining parts taken from reference TRBV5-1 and TRBJ2-5, reads KAGVTQTPRYLIKTRGQQVTLSCSPISGHRSVSWYQQTPGQGLQFLFEYFSETQRNKGNFPGRFSGRQFSNSRSEMNVSTLELGDSALYLCASSLGARGQETQYFGPGTRLLVL.

This clone was counted a single time. The gene calls are TRBV11-2 and TRBJ2-1; no definite D call. With 4 bases removed from V and 5 bases from J, the gap between germline ends came to 6 bases. Germline CDR1 SGHAT, CDR2 FQNNGV. CDR3 length equals 12 residues. The CDR3: CASSYLNNEQFF. CDR3 bases: TGTGCCAGCAGCTACTTAAACAATGAGCAGTTCTTC. The variable domain in full, with the rest retrieved from reference TRBV11-2 and TRBJ2-1, is EAGVAQSPRYKIIEKRQSVAFWCNPISGHATLYWYQQILGQGPKLLIQFQNNGVVDDSQLPKDRFSAERLKGVDSTLKIQPAKLEDSAVYLCASSYLNNEQFFGPGTRLTVL.

The V call is TRBV4-1, the J call TRBJ2-7, with 12 bases aligning to TRBD2. The CDR3 loop spans 17 amino acids. The germline CDR1 and CDR2 sequences are MGHRA and YSYEKL. The ends lost 1 base at V and 4 bases at J; junction bases unmatched: 8. The CDR3 DNA reads as TGCGCCAGCAGCCAAGTGGTGCCTAGCGGGGGGGCTTACGAGCAGTACTTC. Amino acid sequence: CASSQVVPSGGAYEQYF.

This rearrangement joins TRBV4-1 to TRBJ2-3; D is perhaps TRBD1 or TRBD2 (5 bases each). The germline gives CDR1 MGHRA, CDR2 YSYEKL. The CDR3 is made up of 16 amino acids. The V gene lost 2 bases and the J gene lost 6 bases, with 18 bases spanning the gap. CDR3 in amino acids: CASSQQSGPLKDTQYF. CDR3 nucleotide sequence: TGCGCCAGCAGCCAACAATCGGGACCTCTCAAGGATACGCAGTATTTT.